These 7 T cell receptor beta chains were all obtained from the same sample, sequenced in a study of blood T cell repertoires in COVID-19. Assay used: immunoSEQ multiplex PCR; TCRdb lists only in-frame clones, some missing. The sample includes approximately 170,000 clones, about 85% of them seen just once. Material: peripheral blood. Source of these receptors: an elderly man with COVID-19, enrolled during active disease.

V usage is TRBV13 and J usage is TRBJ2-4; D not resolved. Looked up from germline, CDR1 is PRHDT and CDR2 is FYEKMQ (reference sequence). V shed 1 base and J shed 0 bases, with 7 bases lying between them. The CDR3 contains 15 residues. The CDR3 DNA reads TGTGCCAGCAGCTTAGATCGGGTAGCCAAAAACATTCAGTACTTC. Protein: CASSLDRVAKNIQYF.

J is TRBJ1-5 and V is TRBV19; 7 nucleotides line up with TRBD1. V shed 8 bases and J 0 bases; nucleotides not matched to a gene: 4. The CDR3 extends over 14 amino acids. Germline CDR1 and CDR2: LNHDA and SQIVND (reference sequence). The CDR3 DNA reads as TGTGCCAGTCTCGACAGGGCTAGCAATCAGCCCCAGCATTTT. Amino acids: CASLDRASNQPQHF.

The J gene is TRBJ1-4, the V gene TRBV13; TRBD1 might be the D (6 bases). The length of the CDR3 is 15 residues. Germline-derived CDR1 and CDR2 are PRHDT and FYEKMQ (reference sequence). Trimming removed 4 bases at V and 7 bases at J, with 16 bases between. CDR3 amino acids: CASSSRGSGGEKLFF. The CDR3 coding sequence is TGTGCCAGCAGCTCCAGGGGAAGCGGGGGTGAAAAACTGTTTTTT. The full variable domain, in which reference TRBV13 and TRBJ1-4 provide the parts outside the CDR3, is AAGVIQSPRHLIKEKRETATLKCYPIPRHDTVYWYQQGPGQDPQFLISFYEKMQSDKGSIPDRFSAQQFSDYHSELNMSSLELGDSALYFCASSSRGSGGEKLFFGSGTQLSVL.

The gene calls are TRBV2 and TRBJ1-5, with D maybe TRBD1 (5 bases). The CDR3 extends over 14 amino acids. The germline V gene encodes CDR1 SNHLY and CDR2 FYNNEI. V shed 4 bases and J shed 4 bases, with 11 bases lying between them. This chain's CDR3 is CASSVSRENQPQHF. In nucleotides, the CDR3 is TGTGCCAGCAGTGTATCCAGGGAAAATCAGCCCCAGCATTTT.

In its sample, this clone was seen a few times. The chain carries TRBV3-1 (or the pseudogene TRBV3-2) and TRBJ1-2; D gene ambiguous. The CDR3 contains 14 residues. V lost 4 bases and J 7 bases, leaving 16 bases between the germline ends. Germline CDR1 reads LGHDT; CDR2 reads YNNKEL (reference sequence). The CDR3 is CASSPPGIFGGYTF. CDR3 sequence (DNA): TGTGCCAGCAGCCCCCCCGGGATTTTTGGTGGCTACACCTTC.

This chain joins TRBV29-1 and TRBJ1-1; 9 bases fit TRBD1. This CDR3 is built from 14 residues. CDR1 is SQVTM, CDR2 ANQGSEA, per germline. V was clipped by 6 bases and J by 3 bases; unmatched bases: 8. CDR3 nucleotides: TGCAGCGTGAGGGGACAGGGAAGGGACACTGAAGCTTTCTTT. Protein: CSVRGQGRDTEAFF.

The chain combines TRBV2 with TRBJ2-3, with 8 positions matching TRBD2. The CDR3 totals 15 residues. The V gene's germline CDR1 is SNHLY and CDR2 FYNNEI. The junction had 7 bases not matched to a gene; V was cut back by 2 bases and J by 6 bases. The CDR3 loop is CASSEKAGGGDTQYF. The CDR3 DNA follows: TGTGCCAGCAGTGAAAAGGCGGGGGGCGGGGATACGCAGTATTTT.